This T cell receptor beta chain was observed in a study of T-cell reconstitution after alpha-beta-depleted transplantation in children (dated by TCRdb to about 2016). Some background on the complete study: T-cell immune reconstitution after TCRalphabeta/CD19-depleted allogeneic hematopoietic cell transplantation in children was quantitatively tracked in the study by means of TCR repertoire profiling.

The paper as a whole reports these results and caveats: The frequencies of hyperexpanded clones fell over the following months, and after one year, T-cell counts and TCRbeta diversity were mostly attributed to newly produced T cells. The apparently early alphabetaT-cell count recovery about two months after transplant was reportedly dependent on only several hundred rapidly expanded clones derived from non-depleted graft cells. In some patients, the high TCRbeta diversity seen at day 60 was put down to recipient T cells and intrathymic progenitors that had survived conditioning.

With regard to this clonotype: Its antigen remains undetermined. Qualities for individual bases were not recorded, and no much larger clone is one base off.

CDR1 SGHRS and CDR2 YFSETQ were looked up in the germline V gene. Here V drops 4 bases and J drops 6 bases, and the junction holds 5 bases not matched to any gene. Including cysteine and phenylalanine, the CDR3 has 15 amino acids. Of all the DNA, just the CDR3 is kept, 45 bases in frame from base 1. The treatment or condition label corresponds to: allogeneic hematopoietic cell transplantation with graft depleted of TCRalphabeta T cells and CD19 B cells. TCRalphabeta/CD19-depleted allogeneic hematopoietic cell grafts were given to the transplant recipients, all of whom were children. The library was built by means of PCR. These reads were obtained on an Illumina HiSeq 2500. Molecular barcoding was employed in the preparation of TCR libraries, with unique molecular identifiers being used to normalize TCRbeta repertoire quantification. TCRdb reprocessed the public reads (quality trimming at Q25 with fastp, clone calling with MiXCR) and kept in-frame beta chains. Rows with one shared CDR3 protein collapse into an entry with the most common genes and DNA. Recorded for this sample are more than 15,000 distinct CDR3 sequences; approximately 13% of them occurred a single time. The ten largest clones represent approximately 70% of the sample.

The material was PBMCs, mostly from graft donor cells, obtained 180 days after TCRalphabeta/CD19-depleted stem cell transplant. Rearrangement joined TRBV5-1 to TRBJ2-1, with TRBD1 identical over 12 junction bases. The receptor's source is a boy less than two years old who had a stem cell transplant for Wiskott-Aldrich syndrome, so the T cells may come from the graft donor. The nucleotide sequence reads TGCGCCAGCAGCCCCGGGACAGGGGGCTCCAATGAGCAGTTCTTC. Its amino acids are CASSPGTGGSNEQFF.